This is a list of T cell receptor beta chains from one sample in a study of shared clonotypes between healthy human individuals. TCRdb's copy holds only in-frame clones and misses some; the assay was immunoSEQ multiplex PCR. The sample lists under 600,000 clones; roughly 98% were seen once. The sequenced sample was naive CD8+ T cells sorted from blood. These receptors were taken from a young man in good health. Each CDR3 is given with its conserved first and last residue. D genes are given only for firm matches. The size of a clone is reported for some rows only, either as once, few or many, or as a class for expanded clones.

D	V	size	J	CDR3	DNA
-	TRBV2	-	TRBJ1-1	CASSDTHYRVGDTEAFF	TGTGCCAGCAGTGATACCCATTACAGGGTTGGAGACACTGAAGCTTTCTTT
-	TRBV11-3	-	TRBJ1-1	CASSLGGDLGTEAFF	TGTGCCAGCAGCTTGGGCGGGGACCTCGGCACTGAAGCTTTCTTT
TRBD1	TRBV7-8	-	TRBJ2-7	CASSLDRGRTYEQYF	TGTGCCAGCAGCTTAGACAGGGGGCGCACCTACGAGCAGTACTTC
TRBD2	TRBV5-1	-	TRBJ2-1	CATQASSGGEQFF	TGCGCCACCCAGGCGTCTAGCGGGGGCGAGCAGTTCTTC
TRBD1	TRBV25-1	-	TRBJ2-1	CASTGQMGLDEQFF	TGTGCCAGCACGGGACAGATGGGTTTGGATGAGCAGTTCTTC
-	TRBV29-1	-	TRBJ2-1	CSVVWNEQFF	TGCAGCGTTGTGTGGAATGAGCAGTTCTTC
-	TRBV29-1	-	TRBJ2-7	CSVEEGPGEQYF	TGCAGCGTTGAAGAGGGACCGGGCGAGCAGTACTTC
-	TRBV29-1	once	TRBJ2-7	CSVEALSSEQYF	TGCAGCGTTGAAGCCCTTTCTAGCGAGCAGTACTTC
-	TRBV7-9	once	TRBJ2-7	CASIPVGQPYEQYF	TGTGCCAGCATCCCAGTTGGGCAGCCCTACGAGCAGTACTTC
TRBD2	TRBV5-1	-	TRBJ2-7	CASSFGLAGNVYEQYF	TGCGCCAGCAGCTTTGGACTAGCGGGAAATGTCTACGAGCAGTACTTC
-	TRBV28	-	TRBJ2-7	CASSLGPGAANEQYF	TGTGCCAGCAGTTTAGGTCCAGGGGCCGCCAACGAGCAGTACTTC
TRBD1	TRBV28	-	TRBJ2-7	CASRQGAYEQYF	TGTGCCAGCCGACAGGGGGCGTACGAGCAGTACTTC
-	TRBV29-1	-	TRBJ1-1	CSVSPLREGRGNTEAFF	TGCAGCGTTTCCCCCCTCAGGGAGGGGAGGGGGAACACTGAAGCTTTCTTT
-	TRBV4-3	-	TRBJ2-1	CASSQAETNNEQFF	TGCGCCAGCAGCCAAGCTGAGACTAACAATGAGCAGTTCTTC
TRBD1	TRBV27	-	TRBJ2-6	CASSYLPDRAGANVLTF	TGTGCCAGCAGTTATCTCCCCGACAGGGCTGGGGCCAACGTCCTGACTTTC
-	TRBV2	-	TRBJ2-1	CASSELIRGRVDSYNEQFF	TGTGCCAGCAGTGAATTAATCAGGGGACGCGTTGACTCCTACAATGAGCAGTTCTTC
TRBD1	TRBV9	-	TRBJ2-7	CASSQLEWDSLPKCSSYEQYF	TGTGCCAGCAGCCAACTGGAATGGGACAGCCTCCCTAAATGTAGCTCCTACGAGCAGTACTTC
-	TRBV4-1	-	TRBJ2-2	CASSLSVATGELFF	TGCGCCAGCAGTCTGTCGGTGGCTACCGGGGAGCTGTTTTTT
TRBD2	TRBV11-2	-	TRBJ2-3	CASSSGLAGVIDTQYF	TGTGCCAGCAGCTCCGGACTAGCGGGAGTGATAGATACGCAGTATTTT
TRBD2	TRBV27	-	TRBJ2-1	CAIRTTTSGRSNEQFF	TGTGCCATTCGAACCACGACTAGCGGGAGGTCCAATGAGCAGTTCTTC
-	TRBV5-5	-	TRBJ2-7	CASSLAFSSEQYF	TGTGCCAGCAGCTTGGCATTCAGCTCCGAGCAGTACTTC
-	TRBV6-5	-	TRBJ2-7	CASSYQESYEQYF	TGTGCCAGCAGTTACCAGGAATCCTACGAGCAGTACTTC
-	TRBV6-1	once	TRBJ1-3	CASGLVGSGNTIYF	TGTGCCAGCGGACTCGTTGGTTCCGGAAACACCATATATTTT
-	TRBV4-1	-	TRBJ1-2	CASSQDGAGPGHYGYTF	TGCGCCAGCAGCCAAGATGGCGCCGGGCCCGGACACTATGGCTACACCTTC
-	TRBV27	-	TRBJ1-5	CASSLTENQPQHF	TGTGCCAGCAGTCTTACAGAGAATCAGCCCCAGCATTTT
-	TRBV27	-	TRBJ2-7	CASSSPGPYPVDEQYF	TGTGCCAGCAGTTCTCCGGGACCCTATCCTGTCGACGAGCAGTACTTC
TRBD1	TRBV29-1	-	TRBJ2-1	CSAWADRENEQFF	TGCAGCGCCTGGGCGGACAGGGAAAATGAGCAGTTCTTC
-	TRBV27	-	TRBJ2-7	CASSYFGGEQYF	TGTGCCAGCAGTTACTTCGGAGGTGAGCAGTACTTC
TRBD1	TRBV7-9	-	TRBJ2-7	CASSPTGASYEQYF	TGTGCCAGCAGTCCTACAGGGGCCTCCTACGAGCAGTACTTC
-	TRBV5-1	-	TRBJ1-2	CASSPAAGKGGYTF	TGCGCCAGCAGCCCGGCCGCGGGTAAGGGTGGCTACACCTTC
TRBD1	TRBV29-1	-	TRBJ1-3	CSVWTGVGNTIYF	TGCAGCGTCTGGACAGGGGTTGGAAACACCATATATTTT
TRBD1	TRBV5-1	-	TRBJ2-7	CASSSGQGTADEQYF	TGCGCCAGCAGCTCGGGACAGGGAACGGCCGACGAGCAGTACTTC
TRBD1	TRBV29-1	-	TRBJ1-1	CSVEKQGYTEAFF	TGCAGCGTTGAAAAACAGGGGTACACTGAAGCTTTCTTT
-	TRBV6-5	-	TRBJ2-7	CASSHGPPSEQYF	TGTGCCAGCAGTCACGGGCCCCCCTCAGAGCAGTACTTC
TRBD2	TRBV11-2	-	TRBJ2-7	CASSSGTSGKYEQYF	TGTGCCAGCAGCTCTGGGACTAGCGGGAAGTACGAGCAGTACTTC
-	TRBV9	few	TRBJ2-1	CASSGREQFF	TGTGCCAGCAGCGGGAGGGAGCAGTTCTTC
-	TRBV27	-	TRBJ2-7	CASSFYRAPRGEQYF	TGTGCCAGCAGTTTTTACAGGGCCCCGAGGGGGGAGCAGTACTTC
TRBD2	TRBV19	-	TRBJ2-1	CASSWTSGSGYEQFF	TGTGCCAGTAGTTGGACTAGCGGGAGCGGTTATGAGCAGTTCTTC
TRBD2	TRBV6-6	-	TRBJ2-7	CASSYLASGSGVEQYF	TGTGCCAGCAGTTACTTGGCTAGCGGAAGCGGCGTCGAGCAGTACTTC
TRBD2	TRBV7-6	-	TRBJ2-3	CASSYRGLGREGTDTQYF	TGTGCCAGCAGCTACCGAGGACTAGGGAGGGAGGGGACAGATACGCAGTATTTT